This T cell receptor (beta chain) was captured in a study of control samples from healthy donors and cancer patients. Here immunoSEQ multiplex PCR was the method, and the copy in TCRdb shows in-frame clones only, minus some. The data show 95,000 to 150,000 clones, about 87% seen once. Trimming took off 0 bases at V and 1 base at J, with 9 bases between the two ends. Looked up from germline, CDR1 is LNHDA and CDR2 is SQIVND (reference sequence). This CDR3 spans 15 amino acids. This receptor was taken from a man aged 60 to 75 in good health. J is TRBJ1-1 and V is TRBV19; unclear D gene. The sequenced sample was blood. CDR3 coding DNA: TGTGCCAGTAGTATAGATAGGGCCTCGAACACTGAAGCTTTCTTT. Its protein is CASSIDRASNTEAFF.